This T cell receptor beta chain was sequenced during a study of blood T cell repertoires in COVID-19. Germline-derived CDR1 and CDR2 are KGHSH and LQKENI. V shed 3 bases and J shed 6 bases, with 9 bases lying between them. This CDR3 has 13 residues. Original analysis: Cell counts per sample came from amplifying reference gene primers. The table came from immunoSEQ multiplex PCR; TCRdb's copy has only in-frame clones and leaves some out. D and trimming come from the DNA, and the V and J calls and clone size come from that table. The data contain some 370,000 clones, 90% of them seen just once; the ten biggest clones take up around 6.3%.

The receptor was derived from a young man with active or convalescent COVID-19. The chain uses TRBV18 and TRBJ1-3; D is perhaps TRBD1 (5 bases). Source material: peripheral blood. In DNA form, the CDR3 reads TGTGCCAGCTCACCTGGACAAGAAAACACCATATATTTT. Protein sequence: CASSPGQENTIYF.